Listed below are T cell receptor beta chains from one sample, sequenced in a study of blood T cell repertoires in COVID-19. Using immunoSEQ multiplex PCR, the repertoire was profiled, and TCRdb retains in-frame clones only, with some absent. The sample contains about 76,000 clones, roughly 91% of which appear only once. The sequencing sample was made of peripheral blood. The receptors come from an elderly woman with active or convalescent COVID-19. CDR3s include the opening cysteine and the closing phenylalanine or tryptophan. The D gene is left open where the match is weak.

v_call,d_call,j_call,cdr3_nt,cdr3_aa
TRBV19,TRBD1,TRBJ1-1,TGTGCCAGTAGTAGACAGACAGGGGTGGGGAACACTGAAGCTTTCTTT,CASSRQTGVGNTEAFF
TRBV9,TRBD2,TRBJ2-3,TGTGCCACCTCAGAAGCGGGGGGGAGCACAGATACGCAGTATTTT,CATSEAGGSTDTQYF
TRBV27,NA,TRBJ1-1,TGTGCCAGCACCCCCCGGGGTGAAGCGAACACTGAAGCTTTCTTT,CASTPRGEANTEAFF
TRBV7-9,TRBD1,TRBJ1-2,TGTGCCAGCAGCTTAGTCTCTCAACAGGACAGGGGCAACTATGGCTACACCTTC,CASSLVSQQDRGNYGYTF
TRBV5-1,TRBD1,TRBJ2-1,TGCGCCAGCAGCCCTAACCCAGGGGGCCAGCCCTACAATGAGCAGTTCTTC,CASSPNPGGQPYNEQFF
TRBV27,TRBD1,TRBJ2-2,TGTGCCAGCAGTTGGGGACAGACGAACACCGGGGAGCTGTTTTTT,CASSWGQTNTGELFF
TRBV25-1,NA,TRBJ1-1,TGTGCCACCAGGCAGGGGAACACTGAAGCTTTCTTT,CATRQGNTEAFF
TRBV6-6,TRBD1,TRBJ2-1,TGTGCCAGCGTCGGATCCGGGACAGGGGGCGGAAATGAGCAGTTCTTC,CASVGSGTGGGNEQFF
TRBV19,NA,TRBJ2-1,TGTGCCAGTAGTACGGACAGACACAATGAGCAGTTCTTC,CASSTDRHNEQFF
TRBV4-2,NA,TRBJ1-2,TGTGCCAGCAGCTTCGAACTCGCCTATGGCTACACCTTC,CASSFELAYGYTF
TRBV2,TRBD1,TRBJ1-1,TGTGCCAGCATAGGGGGGACAGGGATGAACACTGAAGCTTTCTTT,CASIGGTGMNTEAFF
TRBV5-1,TRBD1,TRBJ1-1,TGCGCCAGCAGTCTCGAGGGGGCTAACGCTGAAGCTTTCTTT,CASSLEGANAEAFF
TRBV6-2/TRBV6-3,NA,TRBJ2-2,TGTGCCAGCAGTTCGTATAACGGGGAGCTGTTTTTT,CASSSYNGELFF